This TCR beta chain derives from a study of cytomegalovirus exposure and HLA in healthy donors. Study-wide points: TCR beta chain V- and J-gene trimming was linked, in a later analysis, to a missense variant in DCLRE1C. In terms of immune exposure information, only CMV serostatus was available. Productive status was seen about 87% or about 30% of the time for most TCR beta V segments in an earlier analysis.

The study ran its PCR with 60 Vbeta and 13 Jbeta primers. As handled by the study authors: Unique TCR beta chains numbered roughly 84 million in a later analysis, with approximately 10 million shared. Sequenced by immunoSEQ multiplex PCR; TCRdb stores in-frame clones only, minus some. V, J and clone size were drawn from that table, and D and trimming were deduced from the DNA. Of 90,000 to 120,000 clones in the sample, roughly four fifths were seen once. Per the germline V gene, CDR1 is SGHVS and CDR2 is FQNEAQ. Trimming cost V 5 bases and J 10 bases, with 19 bases left between them. The CDR3 extends over 14 amino acids. To note about this clone: Antigen unknown.

This clonotype originated in a man younger than 35 in good health and CMV-seronegative. The J gene is TRBJ2-3, the V gene TRBV7-8; perhaps TRBD1 as D (5 bases). The sequencing input was PBMCs. The CDR3 DNA sequence: TGTGCCAGCAGCCCCATCCCAGGGTCGGTTGCGCAGTATTTT. This encodes CASSPIPGSVAQYF.